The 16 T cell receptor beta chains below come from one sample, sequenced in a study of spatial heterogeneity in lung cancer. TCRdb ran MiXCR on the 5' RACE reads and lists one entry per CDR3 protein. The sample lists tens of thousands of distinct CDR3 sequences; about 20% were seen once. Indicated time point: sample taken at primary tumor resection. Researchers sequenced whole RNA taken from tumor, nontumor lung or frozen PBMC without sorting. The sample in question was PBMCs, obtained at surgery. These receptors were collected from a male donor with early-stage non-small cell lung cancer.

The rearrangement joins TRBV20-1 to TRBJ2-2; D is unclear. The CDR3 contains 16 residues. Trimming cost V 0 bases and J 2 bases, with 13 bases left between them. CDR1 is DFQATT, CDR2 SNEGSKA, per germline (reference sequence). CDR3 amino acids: CSARDRRQVNTGELFF. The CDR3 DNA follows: TGCAGTGCTAGAGATCGTCGGCAGGTTAACACCGGGGAGCTGTTTTTT.

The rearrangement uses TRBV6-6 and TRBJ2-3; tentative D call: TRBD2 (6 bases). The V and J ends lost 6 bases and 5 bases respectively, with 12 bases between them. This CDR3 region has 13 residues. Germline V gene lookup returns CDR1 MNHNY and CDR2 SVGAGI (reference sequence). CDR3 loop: CASRSSGEDTQYF. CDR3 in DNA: TGTGCCAGCAGATCCTCGGGGGAAGATACGCAGTATTTT.

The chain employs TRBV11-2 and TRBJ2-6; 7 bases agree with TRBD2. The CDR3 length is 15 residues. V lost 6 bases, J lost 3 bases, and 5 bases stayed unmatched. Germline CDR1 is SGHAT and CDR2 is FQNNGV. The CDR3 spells CASRGGRSGANVLTF. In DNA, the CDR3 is TGTGCCAGCAGGGGCGGGAGAAGTGGGGCCAACGTCCTGACTTTC.

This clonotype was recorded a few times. The CDR3 sequence is CASSPERTGLLGYTF. CDR3 in DNA: TGTGCCAGCAGCCCCGAACGGACAGGGCTGTTGGGCTACACCTTC. J is TRBJ1-2 and V is TRBV3-1; 8 bases are a match to TRBD1. The CDR3 length is 15 residues. Germline V CDR1 and CDR2: LGHDT, YNNKEL (reference sequence). The V and J ends lost 4 bases and 8 bases, in that order; junction bases with no gene match: 12.

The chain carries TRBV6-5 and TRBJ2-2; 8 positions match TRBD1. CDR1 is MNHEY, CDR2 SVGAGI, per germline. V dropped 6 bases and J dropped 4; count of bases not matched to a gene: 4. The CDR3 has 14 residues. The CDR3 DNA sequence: TGTGCCAGCAGACCAGGGGGCAGCACCGGGGAGCTGTTTTTT. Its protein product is CASRPGGSTGELFF.

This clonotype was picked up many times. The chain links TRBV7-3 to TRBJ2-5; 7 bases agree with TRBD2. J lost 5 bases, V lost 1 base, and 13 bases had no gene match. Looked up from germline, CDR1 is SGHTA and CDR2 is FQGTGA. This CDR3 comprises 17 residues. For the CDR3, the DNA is TGTGCCAGCAGCTTAAACAGCGGGGCAGTTCCCGGGGAGACCCAGTACTTC. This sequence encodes CASSLNSGAVPGETQYF.

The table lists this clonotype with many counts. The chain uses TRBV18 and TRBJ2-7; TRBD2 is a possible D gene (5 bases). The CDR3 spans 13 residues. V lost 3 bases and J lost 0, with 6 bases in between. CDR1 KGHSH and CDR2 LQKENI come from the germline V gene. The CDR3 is CASSPSGSYEQYF. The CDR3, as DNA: TGTGCCAGCTCACCGAGCGGCTCCTACGAGCAGTACTTC. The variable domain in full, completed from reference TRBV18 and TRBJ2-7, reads NAGVMQNPRHLVRRRGQEARLRCSPMKGHSHVYWYRQLPEEGLKFMVYLQKENIIDESGMPKERFSAEFPKEGPSILRIQQVVRGDSAAYFCASSPSGSYEQYFGPGTRLTVT.

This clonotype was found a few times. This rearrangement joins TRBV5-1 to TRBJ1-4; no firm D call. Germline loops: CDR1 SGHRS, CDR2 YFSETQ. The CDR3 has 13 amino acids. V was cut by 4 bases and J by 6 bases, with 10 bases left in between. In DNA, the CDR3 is TGCGCCAGCAGCCCCCGGTCGGATGAAAAACTGTTTTTT. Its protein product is CASSPRSDEKLFF.

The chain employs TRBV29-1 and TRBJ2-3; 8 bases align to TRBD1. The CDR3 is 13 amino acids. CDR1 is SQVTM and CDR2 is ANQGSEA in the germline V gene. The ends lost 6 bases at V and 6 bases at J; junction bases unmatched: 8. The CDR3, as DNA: TGCAGCGTGGCAGGGGGCATCCGGGATACGCAGTATTTT. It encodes CSVAGGIRDTQYF.

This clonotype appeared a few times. In DNA, the CDR3 is TGTGCCAGCACCTCTCCCTGGGACACCACCCCTAAGAATGAGCAGTTCTTC. Its translation is CASTSPWDTTPKNEQFF. The chain carries TRBV7-2 and TRBJ2-1, with D perhaps TRBD1 (6 bases). Germline-derived CDR1 and CDR2 are SGHTA and FQGNSA. Trimming removed 7 bases from V and 7 bases from J, with 26 bases in between. The CDR3 contains 17 residues.

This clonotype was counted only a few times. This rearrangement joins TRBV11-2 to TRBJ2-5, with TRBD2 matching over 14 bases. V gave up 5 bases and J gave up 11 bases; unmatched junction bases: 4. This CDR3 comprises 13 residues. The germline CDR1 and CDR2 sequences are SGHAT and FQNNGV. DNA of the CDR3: TGTGCCAGCAGCCCCGGGACTAGCGGGGGACAGTACTTC. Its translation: CASSPGTSGGQYF.

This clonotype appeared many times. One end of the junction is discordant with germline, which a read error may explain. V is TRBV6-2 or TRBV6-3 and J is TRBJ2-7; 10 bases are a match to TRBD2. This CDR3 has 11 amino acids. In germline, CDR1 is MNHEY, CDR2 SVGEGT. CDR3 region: CASSSTSGKHF. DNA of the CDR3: TGTGCCAGCAGTTCCACTAGCGGGAAACACTTC.

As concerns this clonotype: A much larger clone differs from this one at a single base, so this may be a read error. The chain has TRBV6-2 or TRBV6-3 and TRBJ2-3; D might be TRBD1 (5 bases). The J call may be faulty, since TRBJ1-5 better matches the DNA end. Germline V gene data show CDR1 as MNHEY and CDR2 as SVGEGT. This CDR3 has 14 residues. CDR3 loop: CASSLGGSTDTQHF. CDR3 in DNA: TGTGCCAGCAGTCTCGGGGGATCGACAGATACGCAGCATTTT.

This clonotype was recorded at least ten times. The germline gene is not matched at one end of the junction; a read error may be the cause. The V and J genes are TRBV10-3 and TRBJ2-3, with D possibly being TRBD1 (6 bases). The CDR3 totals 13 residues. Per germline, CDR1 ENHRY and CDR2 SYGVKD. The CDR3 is CAINEGDTDTQYF. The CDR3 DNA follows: TGTGCCATCAATGAGGGGGACACAGATACGCAGTATTTT.

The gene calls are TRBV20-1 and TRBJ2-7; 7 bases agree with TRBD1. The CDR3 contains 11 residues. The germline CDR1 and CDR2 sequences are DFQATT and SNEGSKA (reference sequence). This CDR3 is CSFDRANEQYF. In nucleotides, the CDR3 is TGCAGCTTCGACAGGGCCAACGAGCAGTACTTC.

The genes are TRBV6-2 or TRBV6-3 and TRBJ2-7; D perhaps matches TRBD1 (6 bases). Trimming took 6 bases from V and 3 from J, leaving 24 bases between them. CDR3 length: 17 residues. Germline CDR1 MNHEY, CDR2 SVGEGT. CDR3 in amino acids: CASRLRTDSGHYYEQYF. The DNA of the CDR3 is TGTGCCAGCAGACTCAGGACTGATTCGGGACACTACTACGAGCAGTACTTC.